This T cell receptor (beta chain) was sequenced during a study of T cells in Graves' hyperthyroidism and ophthalmopathy. Amplification of TCR beta CDR3 regions used RNA as the template. The TCR CDR3 first-round RT-PCR relied on the HTBI primer set. TCRdb ran MiXCR on the multiplex PCR reads and lists one entry per CDR3 protein. The sample records about 500,000 distinct CDR3 sequences, around 43% being singletons. Sequenced: peripheral blood or thyroid tissue (not recorded which). The TCR sequence derives from an adult woman with Graves' disease, either hyperthyroidism or ophthalmopathy (not recorded which).

This chain's CDR3 is CASKITPSPLHF. The CDR3 coding sequence is TGTGCCAGCAAGATAACCCCTTCACCCCTCCACTTT. The chain recombines TRBV9 with TRBJ1-6; no firm D call. Trimming cost V 6 bases and J 9 bases, with 10 bases left between them. The germline gives CDR1 SGDLS, CDR2 YYNGEE. This CDR3 contains 12 residues.